The entry below gives a single TCR beta chain sequence along with its context. It has no known antigen specificity. No much larger clone exists at a distance of one base, and base qualities are not known. Collaborating institutions collected whole blood in K2EDTA tubes following their own protocols. For TCRbeta analysis, collaborator samples were shipped as frozen whole blood, as isolated PBMCs, or as DNA extracted from either sample type. The data derive from a study of blood T cell repertoires in COVID-19 (dated by TCRdb to the early 2020s). About the study as a whole: Collaborator samples came from the United States, Italy and Spain and covered acute and convalescent phases of COVID-19. The material from the prospective study consisted of cDNA or gDNA derived from T cells, B-cell-depleted T cells, or PBMCs. Subjects who had been exposed to COVID-19, were actively infected with it, or had recovered from it provided the deeply sampled blood TCRbeta repertoires that made up the dataset. The repertoires were released in a freely available public database meant as a resource for research on the immune response to SARS-CoV-2. The samples were drawn from the first 160 participants of the ongoing ImmuneRACE study and from 1,200 or so subjects provided by 6 global collaborators. Sample metadata almost always included a de-identified subject ID, COVID-19 status, age in years and sex. Where HLA class I and class II types were available, the types were taken from metadata supplied by the sample provider, not from assay-based typing.

TCRbeta CDR3 regions were amplified from genomic DNA by means of the immunoSEQ Assay, a bias-controlled multiplex PCR. As for how the authors treated the data: Within the assay, amplification of reference gene primers was used to estimate how many nucleated cells each sample contained. To quantify the absolute abundance of each unique TCRbeta CDR3 rearrangement, sequence reads were collapsed and filtered. For each sample, productive Simpson clonality was calculated by taking the square root of Simpson's diversity index across productive rearrangements. In TCRdb, the immuneACCESS table is reduced to in-frame sequences with V and J assigned. These tables do not hold every clone; where another copy was compared, an unresolved V gene accounts for under half, and the others remain unexplained. Clonal size and the V and J genes are those of that table, whereas D and trimming came from the DNA. This sample is represented by 50,000 to 70,000 clones; 80% to 90% of them were singletons. The ten biggest clones cover 6.9% of the sample.

On the study overall, not on this receptor specifically: How much clinical and demographic metadata was included differed by source and by participant, and the metadata was provided uncurated.

Sequenced material: peripheral blood. This receptor was taken from a man in his sixties with active or convalescent COVID-19.

This receptor carries the CDR3 CASSLIDKNSPLHF. The nucleotide sequence reads TGTGCCAGCAGCCTTATCGACAAGAATTCACCCCTCCACTTT. The rearranged segments are TRBV4-2 and TRBJ1-6, with no confidently assigned D gene. V sheds 4 bases and J sheds 7 bases, leaving 11 bases between their ends. The germline V gene sets CDR1 to LGHNA and CDR2 to YNFKEQ. Reading from cysteine to phenylalanine, the CDR3 counts 14 amino acids. Only the CDR3 DNA is retained, 42 bases long and in frame from the first base.